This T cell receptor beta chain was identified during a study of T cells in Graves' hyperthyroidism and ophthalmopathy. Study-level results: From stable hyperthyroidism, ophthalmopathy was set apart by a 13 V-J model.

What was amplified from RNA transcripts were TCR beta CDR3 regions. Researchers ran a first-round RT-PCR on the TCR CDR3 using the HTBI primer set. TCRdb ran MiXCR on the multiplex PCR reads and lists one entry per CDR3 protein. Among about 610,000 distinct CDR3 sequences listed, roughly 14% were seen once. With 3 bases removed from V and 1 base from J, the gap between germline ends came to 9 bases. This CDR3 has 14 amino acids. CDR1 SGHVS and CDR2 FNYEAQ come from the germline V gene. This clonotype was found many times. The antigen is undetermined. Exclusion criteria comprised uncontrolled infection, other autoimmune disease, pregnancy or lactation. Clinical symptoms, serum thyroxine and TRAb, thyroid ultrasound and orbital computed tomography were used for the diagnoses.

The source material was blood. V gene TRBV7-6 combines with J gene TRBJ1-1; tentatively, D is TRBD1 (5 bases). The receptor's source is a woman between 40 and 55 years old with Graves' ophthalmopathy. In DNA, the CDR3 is TGTGCCAGCAGCTTTTACCAGGGGAACACTGAAGCTTTCTTT. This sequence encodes CASSFYQGNTEAFF. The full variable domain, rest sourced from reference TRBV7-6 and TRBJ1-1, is GAGVSQSPRYKVTKRGQDVALRCDPISGHVSLYWYRQALGQGPEFLTYFNYEAQQDKSGLPNDRFSAERPEGSISTLTIQRTEQRDSAMYRCASSFYQGNTEAFFGQGTRLTVV.